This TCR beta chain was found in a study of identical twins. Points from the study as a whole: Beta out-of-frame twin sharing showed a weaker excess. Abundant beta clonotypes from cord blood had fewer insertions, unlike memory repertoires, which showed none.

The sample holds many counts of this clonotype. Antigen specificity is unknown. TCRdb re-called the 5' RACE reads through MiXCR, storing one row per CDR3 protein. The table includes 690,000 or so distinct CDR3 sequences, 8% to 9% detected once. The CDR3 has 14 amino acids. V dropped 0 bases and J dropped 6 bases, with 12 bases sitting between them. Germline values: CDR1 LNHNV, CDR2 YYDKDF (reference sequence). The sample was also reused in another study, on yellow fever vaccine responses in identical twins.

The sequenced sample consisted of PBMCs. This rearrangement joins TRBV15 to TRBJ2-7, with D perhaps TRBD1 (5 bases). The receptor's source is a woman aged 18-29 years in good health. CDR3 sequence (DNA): TGTGCCACCAGCAGAGACAGGGTAGAGTTCGAGCAGTACTTC. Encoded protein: CATSRDRVEFEQYF. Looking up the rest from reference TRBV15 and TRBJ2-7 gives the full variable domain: DAMVIQNPRYQVTQFGKPVTLSCSQTLNHNVMYWYQQKSSQAPKLLFHYYDKDFNNEADTPDNFQSRRPNTSFCFLDIRSPGLGDTAMYLCATSRDRVEFEQYFGPGTRLTVT.